The sequence of this TCR beta chain was determined in a study of Graves' ophthalmopathy and Graves' hyperthyroidism. In donors with ophthalmopathy, activity was moderate-to-severe, with CAS ≥3, NOSPECS ≥4 and duration under 3 months. Clinical symptoms, serum thyroxine, TRAb, thyroid ultrasound and orbital computed tomography determined diagnosis. Scientists amplified the TCR beta CDR3 regions from RNA transcripts. RT-PCR in the first round used HTBI primers; a second-round multiplex PCR followed. MiXCR, run by TCRdb on the multiplex PCR reads, gives a single entry per CDR3 protein. Here the sample spans around 660,000 distinct CDR3 sequences, 35% to 45% being singletons. CDR1 ENHRY and CDR2 SYGVKD come from the germline V gene. The CDR3 consists of 13 residues. This clonotype has a count of ten or more. The antigen is unknown. A read error may account for a junction end that differs from germline. Findings of the study overall: Cross-validated, the 13-signature model showed 87.88%/81.08% sensitivity/specificity, and 80%/75% in the test set.

The clonotype originates from an adult man with Graves' ophthalmopathy. Specimen: peripheral blood. The chain uses TRBV10-3 and TRBJ1-5; D gene unclear. CDR3 sequence: CASSEGPGQPQHF. As DNA, the CDR3 is TGTGCCAGCAGTGAAGGGCCGGGACAGCCCCAGCATTTT.